This passage covers 24 T cell receptor beta chains from one sample sequenced in a study of vaccination and CD4 T cells after COVID-19. Once obtained from cultured CD4+ T cells, the DNA was sequenced using the Oncomine TCR Beta short-read assay. TCRdb recomputed calls from the PCR reads with MiXCR, one row per CDR3 protein. Here the sample spans more than 7,500 distinct CDR3 sequences, approximately 60% being singletons. Treatment in this sample: roughly 11-day PBMC culture with coronavirus spike peptide pools or control peptides (ViraFEST assay). Their antigens are not known. The sequenced sample consisted of CD4+ T cells from blood, cultured in vitro. These receptors all come from a human donor who had recovered from COVID-19.

This clonotype came up a few times. The chain couples TRBV6-2 or TRBV6-3 to TRBJ1-2, with D possibly being TRBD1 (6 bases). The germline V gene encodes CDR1 MNHEY and CDR2 SVGEGT. V lost 6 bases to trimming and J lost 5 bases, with 16 bases between them. The CDR3 is made up of 14 amino acids. The DNA for the CDR3 is TGTGCCAGCAGCTACCATCAGGGGTCGTATGGCTACACCTTC. Translated, it gives CASSYHQGSYGYTF.

V gene TRBV7-8 combines with J gene TRBJ1-6; D uncertain. Per germline, CDR1 SGHVS and CDR2 FQNEAQ. Trimming shortened V by 1 base and J by 1 base, and 11 bases separated the two germline ends. This CDR3 region has 17 residues. CDR3 in amino acids: CASSLVVKGSYNSPLHF. The CDR3 DNA reads TGTGCCAGCAGCTTAGTTGTGAAGGGATCCTATAATTCACCCCTCCACTTT.

The rearrangement links TRBV5-4 to TRBJ2-7; D call uncertain. The length of the CDR3 is 14 residues. Germline CDR1 is SGHNT and CDR2 is YYREEE (reference sequence). V was trimmed by 0 bases and J by 6 bases, leaving 13 bases between them. CDR3 amino acids: CASSLGATWSEQYF. DNA for the CDR3: TGTGCCAGCAGCTTGGGGGCCACTTGGAGCGAGCAGTACTTC.

V gene TRBV29-1 combines with J gene TRBJ2-5, with D possibly being TRBD1 (5 bases). The CDR3 sequence is 14 residues long. CDR1 is SQVTM and CDR2 is ANQGSEA in the germline V gene. V was trimmed by 4 bases and J by 2 bases, leaving 14 bases between them. CDR3 sequence (DNA): TGCAGCGTTGTTGGTCCCCAGGGACAAGAGACCCAGTACTTC. Its protein is CSVVGPQGQETQYF.

The V gene is TRBV7-2, the J gene TRBJ2-5; 8 positions agree with TRBD1. Germline V CDR1 and CDR2: SGHTA, FQGNSA. The CDR3 extends over 14 amino acids. Trimming took 5 bases from V and 0 from J; bases not matched to a gene: 2. The CDR3 loop is CASSRQGYQETQYF. The CDR3 nucleotides read TGTGCCAGCAGCCGACAGGGGTACCAAGAGACCCAGTACTTC.

V is TRBV7-9 and J is TRBJ2-7; unclear D gene. V lost 5 bases to trimming and J lost 7 bases, with 9 bases between them. This CDR3 has 11 residues. Germline CDR1 and CDR2: SEHNR and FQNEAQ (reference sequence). The CDR3 protein is CASSLGLEQYF. DNA for the CDR3: TGTGCCAGCAGCCTTGGCTTGGAGCAGTACTTC.

V usage is TRBV7-9 and J usage is TRBJ2-2; 11 nucleotides agree with TRBD2. The ends lost 7 bases at V and 6 bases at J; junction bases unmatched: 7. CDR1 is SEHNR and CDR2 is FQNEAQ in the germline V gene (reference sequence). This CDR3 is built from 15 residues. CDR3 DNA: TGTGCCAGCACCTCTAGCGGGAGGCTTCCCGGGGAGCTGTTTTTT. Translated: CASTSSGRLPGELFF.

The genes are TRBV5-4 and TRBJ2-3; D perhaps matches TRBD2 (6 bases). V dropped 4 bases and J dropped 4 bases, with 13 bases sitting between them. Germline V gene sequence: CDR1 SGHNT, CDR2 YYREEE (reference sequence). CDR3 length: 14 amino acids. CDR3 residues: CASSVGPGADTQYF. The DNA for the CDR3 is TGTGCCAGCAGCGTCGGTCCGGGGGCAGATACGCAGTATTTT.

The V call is TRBV24-1, the J call TRBJ2-5; TRBD1 agrees at 7 bases. The CDR3 runs to 14 residues. The germline V gene encodes CDR1 KGHDR and CDR2 SFDVKD. V shed 4 bases and J 3 bases; nucleotides not matched to a gene: 4. CDR3 bases: TGTGCCACCAGTGAAACAGGGGTTGAAGAGACCCAGTACTTC. Translation gives CATSETGVEETQYF.

V and J are TRBV2 and TRBJ2-3; D may be TRBD2 (7 bases). CDR1 SNHLY and CDR2 FYNNEI come from the germline V gene. The CDR3 has 16 residues. The germline V and J ends were trimmed by 6 bases and 0 bases, with 16 bases remaining between them. Here the CDR3 DNA reads TGTGCCAGCAGGGGGGGCAGCGGGACTAGCACAGATACGCAGTATTTT. This gives the protein CASRGGSGTSTDTQYF.

This chain uses TRBV6-1 with TRBJ1-2; 8 bases are a match to TRBD1. Germline trimming cut 9 bases from V and 0 bases from J; bases unmatched to any gene: 15. Germline CDR1 reads MNHNS; CDR2 reads SASEGT. This CDR3 is 17 amino acids long. The CDR3 is CARLSPGGVWTNYGYTF. The CDR3 region has the DNA TGTGCCAGGCTGAGTCCAGGGGGCGTTTGGACTAACTATGGCTACACCTTC.

The chain combines TRBV12-3 or TRBV12-4 with TRBJ2-7; 9 positions match TRBD1. The CDR3 runs 14 residues. The ends lost 4 bases at V and 3 bases at J; junction bases unmatched: 4. The CDR3 spells CASSYSTGGYEQYF. Here the CDR3 DNA reads TGTGCCAGCAGTTACTCGACAGGGGGCTACGAGCAGTACTTC.

J is TRBJ2-3 and V is TRBV18; D perhaps matches TRBD2 (5 bases). CDR1 is KGHSH, CDR2 LQKENI, per germline. CDR3 length: 14 amino acids. The V gene lost 3 bases and the J gene lost 5 bases, with 12 bases spanning the gap. The CDR3 region is CASSPGGRKDTQYF. The CDR3 DNA is TGTGCCAGCTCACCCGGAGGCAGAAAAGATACGCAGTATTTT.

The chain uses TRBV10-3 and TRBJ1-2; D unclear. Germline lookup yields CDR1 ENHRY and CDR2 SYGVKD. V was cut by 0 bases and J by 4 bases, with 18 bases left in between. The CDR3 runs 17 residues. CDR3 nucleotide sequence: TGTGCCATCAGTGAGTCGACTCTTTGGGCCGCCCGCTATGGCTACACCTTC. Translation gives CAISESTLWAARYGYTF.

A single count supports this clonotype. This chain connects TRBV7-8 to TRBJ2-7, with 10 bases lining up with TRBD1. Trimming removed 5 bases from V and 7 bases from J; junction bases left unmatched: 8. CDR1 SGHVS and CDR2 FQNEAQ come from the germline V gene. There are 14 residues in the CDR3. In DNA, the CDR3 is TGTGCCAGCAGCGATGGACAGGGGGTGGGTGAGCAGTACTTC. This codes for CASSDGQGVGEQYF.

This clonotype was observed once. J is TRBJ2-1 and V is TRBV6-1, with D maybe TRBD1 (6 bases). The germline V gene encodes CDR1 MNHNS and CDR2 SASEGT. Trimming removed 6 bases at V and 7 bases at J, with 19 bases between. This CDR3 region has 15 residues. The CDR3 DNA is TGTGCCAGCAGGAACTACAGGGTAGAAGGGAATGAGCAGTTCTTC. This gives the protein CASRNYRVEGNEQFF.

This chain links TRBV5-4 with TRBJ2-2, with no clear D. This CDR3 contains 16 residues. Per germline, CDR1 SGHNT and CDR2 YYREEE (reference sequence). V was cut by 0 bases and J by 3 bases, with 12 bases left in between. Here the CDR3 DNA reads TGTGCCAGCAGCTTGGCGGGTAGCCGTTACACCGGGGAGCTGTTTTTT. Its translation is CASSLAGSRYTGELFF. The full variable domain, its missing parts supplied by reference TRBV5-4 and TRBJ2-2, is ETGVTQSPTHLIKTRGQQVTLRCSSQSGHNTVSWYQQALGQGPQFIFQYYREEENGRGNFPPRFSGLQFPNYSSELNVNALELDDSALYLCASSLAGSRYTGELFFGEGSRLTVL.

Only a few counts were recorded for this clonotype. V usage is TRBV19 and J usage is TRBJ2-2, with 7 bases matching TRBD1. After removal of 6 bases from V and 6 bases from J, the junction contained 1 base not matched to a gene. The CDR3 sequence is 12 residues long. From germline, CDR1 is LNHDA and CDR2 SQIVND (reference sequence). The CDR3 spells CASRQGPGELFF. For the CDR3, the DNA is TGTGCCAGTAGACAGGGGCCCGGGGAGCTGTTTTTT.

V and J are TRBV24-1 and TRBJ2-5; the D is unclear. This CDR3 spans 16 amino acids. Trimming removed 1 base at V and 3 bases at J, with 14 bases between. Germline assignment: CDR1 KGHDR and CDR2 SFDVKD. The CDR3 reads CATSDFARSSKETQYF. In DNA, the CDR3 is TGTGCCACCAGTGATTTCGCCAGGAGTAGCAAAGAGACCCAGTACTTC.

A few counts support this clonotype. The chain has TRBV15 and TRBJ1-5; unclear D gene. This CDR3 has 16 residues. CDR1 is LNHNV and CDR2 is YYDKDF in the germline V gene (reference sequence). V lost 0 bases and J 7 bases, leaving 16 bases between the germline ends. This CDR3 is CATSRDSRSRGQPQHF. In DNA, the CDR3 is TGTGCCACCAGCAGAGATTCGCGCAGCCGAGGCCAGCCCCAGCATTTT.

The chain combines TRBV6-4 with TRBJ1-2, with D possibly being TRBD1 (6 bases). V lost 8 bases, J lost 0 bases, and 16 bases lay in between. The length of the CDR3 is 15 residues. Germline CDR1 MRHNA, CDR2 SNTAGT. CDR3 bases: TGTGCCAGCGCCAGACAGGCCGGAGCTAACTATGGCTACACCTTC. It specifies CASARQAGANYGYTF.

This chain joins TRBV6-5 and TRBJ1-5; weak D call: TRBD1 (6 bases). Trimming shortened V by 2 bases and J by 5 bases, and 16 bases separated the two germline ends. Germline CDR1 MNHEY, CDR2 SVGAGI. The CDR3 contains 16 residues. CDR3 DNA: TGTGCCAGCAGTTACGGTCCTGGGGGGGGCGATCAGCCCCAGCATTTT. It encodes CASSYGPGGGDQPQHF.

This clonotype was recorded a few times. The chain links TRBV10-3 to TRBJ2-7; no clear D gene. This CDR3 spans 12 amino acids. Between the trimmed V and J ends, which lost 2 bases and 2 bases, there was a span of 4 bases. Per germline, CDR1 ENHRY and CDR2 SYGVKD. The CDR3 region is CAISEQAYEQYF. In DNA form, the CDR3 reads TGTGCCATCAGTGAGCAGGCCTACGAGCAGTACTTC.

The chain couples TRBV6-1 to TRBJ2-3, with D perhaps TRBD1 (5 bases). In germline, CDR1 is MNHNS, CDR2 SASEGT. CDR3 length equals 16 residues. Trimming pared 6 bases from V and 1 base from J, leaving 17 bases between. CDR3: CASRPLTARGTDTQYF. As DNA, the CDR3 is TGTGCCAGCAGACCTCTGACAGCGCGAGGCACAGATACGCAGTATTTT.